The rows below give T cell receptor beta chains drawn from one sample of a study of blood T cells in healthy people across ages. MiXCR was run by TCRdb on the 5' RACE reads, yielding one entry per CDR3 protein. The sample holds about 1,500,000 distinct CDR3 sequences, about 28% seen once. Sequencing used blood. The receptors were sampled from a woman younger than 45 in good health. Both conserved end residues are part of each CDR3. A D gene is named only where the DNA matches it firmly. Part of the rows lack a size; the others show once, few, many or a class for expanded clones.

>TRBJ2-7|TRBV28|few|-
TGTGCCAGCAGTTCCCCTTTAGGAGTCACCTACGAGCAGTACTTC
CASSSPLGVTYEQYF
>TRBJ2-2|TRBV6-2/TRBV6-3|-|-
TGTGCCGGCATCCCCGCCGGGTCCGGGGAGCTGTTTTTT
CAGIPAGSGELFF
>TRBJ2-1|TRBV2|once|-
TGTGCCAGCAGTGGAGCAGGGGTAGGGCAGTTCTTC
CASSGAGVGQFF
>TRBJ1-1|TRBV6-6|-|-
TGTGCCAGCAGCCCTGGATTGAACACTGAAGTTTTCTTT
CASSPGLNTEVFF
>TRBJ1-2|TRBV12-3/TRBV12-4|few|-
TGTGCCAGCACCAGTCGGGCCATCGAGGCTGGCTACACCTTC
CASTSRAIEAGYTF
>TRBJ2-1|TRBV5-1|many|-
TGCGCCAGCAGCCGCGGGGACATTGGAGTGGGTGAGCAGTTCTTC
CASSRGDIGVGEQFF
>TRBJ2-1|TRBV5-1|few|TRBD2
TGCGCCAGCAGCCAGACTAGCGGGGCGCCGAGGAATGAGCAGTTCTTC
CASSQTSGAPRNEQFF
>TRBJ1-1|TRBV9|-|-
TGTGCCAGCAGCCGGGTGATGGGACAAATCACTGAAGCTTTCTTT
CASSRVMGQITEAFF
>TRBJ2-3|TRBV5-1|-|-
TGCGCCAGCAGCAAAGAGGTGGTATACGATACGCAGTATTTT
CASSKEVVYDTQYF
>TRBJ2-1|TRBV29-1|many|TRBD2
TGCAGCGTTGGTGGGGGGGTCTCCTACAATGAGCAGTTCTTC
CSVGGGVSYNEQFF
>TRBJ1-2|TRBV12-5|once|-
TGTGCTAGTGGTTCTCAAAAAGGCTACACCTTC
CASGSQKGYTF
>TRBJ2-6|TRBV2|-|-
TGTGCCAGCAAGTCTACTGGGGCCAACGTCCTGACTTTC
CASKSTGANVLTF
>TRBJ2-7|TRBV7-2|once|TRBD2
TGTGCCAGCAGCTTCAGAGGTCAGCGGGAGTTTCCGTACTTC
CASSFRGQREFPYF
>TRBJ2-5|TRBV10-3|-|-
TGTGCCATTAACTCGGGTGGGACCGAAGAGACCCAGTACTTC
CAINSGGTEETQYF
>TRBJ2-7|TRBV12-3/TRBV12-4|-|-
TGTGCCAGCAGTTTAGCGGACACCTTACTCTACGAGCAGTACTTC
CASSLADTLLYEQYF
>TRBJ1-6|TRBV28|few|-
TGTGCCAGCAGTCCGACAGTTAATTCACCCCTCCACTTT
CASSPTVNSPLHF